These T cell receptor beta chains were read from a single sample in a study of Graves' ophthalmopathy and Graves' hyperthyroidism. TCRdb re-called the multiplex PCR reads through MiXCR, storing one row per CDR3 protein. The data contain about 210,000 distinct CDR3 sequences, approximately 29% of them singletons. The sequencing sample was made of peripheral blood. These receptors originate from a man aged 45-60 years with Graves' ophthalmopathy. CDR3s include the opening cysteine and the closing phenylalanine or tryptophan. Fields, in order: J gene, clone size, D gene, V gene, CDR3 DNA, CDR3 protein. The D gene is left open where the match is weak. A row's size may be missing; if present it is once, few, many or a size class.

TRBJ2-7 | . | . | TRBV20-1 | TGCAGTGCTAGAGAGCCAGTTTCTGGCTACGAGCAGTACTTC | CSAREPVSGYEQYF
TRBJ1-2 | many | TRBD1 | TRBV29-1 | TGCAGCGTTGAAGATCTGGGACAGGGGTATGGCTACACCTTC | CSVEDLGQGYGYTF
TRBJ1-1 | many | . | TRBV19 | TGTGCCAGTAGTGGCCCCCGTGGGGCTTTCTTT | CASSGPRGAFF
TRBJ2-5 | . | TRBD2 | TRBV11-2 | TGTGCCAGCAGCTACCCCGGGACTAGCGAGCGGGAGACCCAGTACTTC | CASSYPGTSERETQYF
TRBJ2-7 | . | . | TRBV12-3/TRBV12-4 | TGTGCCAGCAGTTACGCAAACCACTACGAGCAGTACTTC | CASSYANHYEQYF
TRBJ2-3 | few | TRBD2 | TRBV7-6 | TGTGCCAGCAGCTTAGATCCAACTAGCGGGTCTGATACGCAGTATTTT | CASSLDPTSGSDTQYF
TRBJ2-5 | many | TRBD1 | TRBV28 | TGTGCCAGCAGTTTGGTGGACAGGGGGCGAGAGACCCAGTACTTC | CASSLVDRGRETQYF
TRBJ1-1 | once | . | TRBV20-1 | TGCAGTGCTAGGTATGTGGGGGTCACTGAAGCTTTCTTT | CSARYVGVTEAFF
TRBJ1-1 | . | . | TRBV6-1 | TGTGCCAGCGGGAGGGCCAGCAGTAACACTGAAGCTTTCTTT | CASGRASSNTEAFF
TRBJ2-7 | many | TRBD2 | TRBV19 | TGTGCCAGTGGAGCACTGGGGACTAGCGGGGTTTCCGAGCAGTACTTC | CASGALGTSGVSEQYF
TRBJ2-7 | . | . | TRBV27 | TGTGCCAGCAGTCCCCGGGACCGCCCTCTGGAGCAGTACTTC | CASSPRDRPLEQYF
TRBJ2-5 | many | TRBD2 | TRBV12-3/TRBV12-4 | TGTGCCAGCGGGGGGAGGGGCCACCAAGAGACCCAGTACTTC | CASGGRGHQETQYF
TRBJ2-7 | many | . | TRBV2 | TGTGCCAGCAGCGCGGGTCGGCAGGGTTCCTACGAGCAGTACTTC | CASSAGRQGSYEQYF
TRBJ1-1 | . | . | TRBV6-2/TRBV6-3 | TGTGCCAGCAGTGCCTGGACAGACCTACCTGAAGCTTTCTTT | CASSAWTDLPEAFF
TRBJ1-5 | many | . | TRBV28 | TGTGCCAGCAGATCGAGATTCTCCAATCAGCCCCAGCATTTT | CASRSRFSNQPQHF
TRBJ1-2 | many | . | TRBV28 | TGTGCCAGCAGTCCCCGAAGCGTTTTAGGATATGGCTACACCTTC | CASSPRSVLGYGYTF
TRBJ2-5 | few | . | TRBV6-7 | TGTGCCAGCAGTTACAGGGGGAAGAGTGGGACCCAGTACTTC | CASSYRGKSGTQYF
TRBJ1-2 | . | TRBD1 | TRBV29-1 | TGCAGCGCTCCACAGGGGGCGTATGGCTACACCTTC | CSAPQGAYGYTF
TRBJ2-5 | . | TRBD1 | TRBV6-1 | TGTGCCAGCAGTCGCGACAGGGGTTGGGAGACCCAGTACTTC | CASSRDRGWETQYF
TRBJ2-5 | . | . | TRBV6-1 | TGTGCCGGCAGTGTCAACCGGGACGTCCGGACCCAGTACTTC | CAGSVNRDVRTQYF
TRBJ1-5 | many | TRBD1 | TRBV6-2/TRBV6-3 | TGTGCCAGCAGTTTGGGAGGGGGCTGGCAGCCCCAGCATTTT | CASSLGGGWQPQHF
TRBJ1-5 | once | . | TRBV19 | TGTGCCAGTGGGGCCGACACCGATCATCAGCCCCAGCATTTT | CASGADTDHQPQHF
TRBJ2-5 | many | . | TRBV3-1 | TGTGCCAGCACCCTACAGGGATCCCAAGAGACCCAGTACTTC | CASTLQGSQETQYF
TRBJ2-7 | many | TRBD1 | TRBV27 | TGTGCCAGCAGACTTACAGGGGTCAAAGCTTCCTACGAGCAGTACTTC | CASRLTGVKASYEQYF
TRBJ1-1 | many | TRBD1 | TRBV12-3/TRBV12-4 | TGTGCCAGCAGTTTAGGAGGAGGGGGCTTGACTGAAGCTTTCTTT | CASSLGGGGLTEAFF
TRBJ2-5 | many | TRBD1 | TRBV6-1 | TGTGCCAGCAGTGTCGGGACAGGGACGGAGACCCAGTACTTC | CASSVGTGTETQYF
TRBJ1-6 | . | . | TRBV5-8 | TGTGCCAGCAGCTTTGGCCTGGGGAATTCACCCCTCCACTTT | CASSFGLGNSPLHF
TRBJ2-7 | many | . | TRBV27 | TGTGCCAGCAGTGCCCCACTGAGCTACGAGCAGTACTTC | CASSAPLSYEQYF
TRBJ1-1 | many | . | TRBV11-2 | TGTGCCAGCAGCCGACAGGATGTGGACACTGAAGCTTTCTTT | CASSRQDVDTEAFF
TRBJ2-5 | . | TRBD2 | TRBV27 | TGTGCCAGCAGTTTTCTAGCGGGACAAGAGACCCAGTACTTC | CASSFLAGQETQYF
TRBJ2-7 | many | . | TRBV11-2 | TGTGCCAGCAGCTTAGATCAAGAGTTAGAGCAGTACTTC | CASSLDQELEQYF
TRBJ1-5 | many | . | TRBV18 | TGTGCCAGCTCGCAAGGGACGGCGGGGCAGCCCCAGCATTTT | CASSQGTAGQPQHF
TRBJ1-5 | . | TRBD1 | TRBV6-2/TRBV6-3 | TGTGCCAGCAGTAGGGGGACAGGGCCGATCAATCAGCCCCAGCATTTT | CASSRGTGPINQPQHF
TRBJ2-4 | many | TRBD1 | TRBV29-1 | TGCAGCGTTGAGTGGTTAGGGACAGGGGAAAACATTCAGTACTTC | CSVEWLGTGENIQYF
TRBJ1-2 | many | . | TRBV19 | TGTGCCAGTAGTCCTGAGCGCAGGGCCGGGTATGGCTACACCTTC | CASSPERRAGYGYTF
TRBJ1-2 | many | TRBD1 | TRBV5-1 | TGCGCCAGCAGCTTGGGGGACAGGCCCTCCTCTAACTATGGCTACACCTTC | CASSLGDRPSSNYGYTF
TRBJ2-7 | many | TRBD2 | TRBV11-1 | TGTGCCAGCAGTTCATTATGGGGACTAGCGGGAGGATACTACGAGCAGTACTTC | CASSSLWGLAGGYYEQYF
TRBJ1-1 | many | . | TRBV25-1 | TGTGCCAGCAGTGAAGGGACGTTGAGGGCTGAAGCTTTCTTT | CASSEGTLRAEAFF
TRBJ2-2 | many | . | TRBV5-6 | TGTGCCAGCAGCGCCGGGGGACCCAACACCGGGGAGCTGTTTTTT | CASSAGGPNTGELFF
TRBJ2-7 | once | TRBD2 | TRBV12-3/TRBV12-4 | TGTGCCAGCAGTTTAGGAGCGGGGGTCGAGCAGTACTTC | CASSLGAGVEQYF
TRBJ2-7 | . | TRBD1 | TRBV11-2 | TGTGCCAGCAGCCTAACAGGGGGAGACGGGTCCTACGAGCAGTACTTC | CASSLTGGDGSYEQYF
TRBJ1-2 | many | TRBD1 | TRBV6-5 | TGTGCCAGCAGTTTCTCAACCGGGACAGCCTATGGCTACACCTTC | CASSFSTGTAYGYTF